A single sample is the source of the 28 T cell receptor beta chains below, sequenced in a study of blood T cells in healthy people across ages. Then a second PCR, running roughly 7 to 11 cycles, was carried out with a sample-barcoded 5' primer and a J-beta primer mix. TCRdb re-called the 5' RACE reads through MiXCR, storing one row per CDR3 protein. The table includes about 780,000 distinct CDR3 sequences, less than 80% detected once. Input material: blood. These receptors originate from a young man in good health.

This chain links TRBV5-1 with TRBJ1-1; perhaps TRBD1 as D (6 bases). Per germline, CDR1 SGHRS and CDR2 YFSETQ. The CDR3 runs 15 residues. The germline V and J ends were trimmed by 4 bases and 0 bases, with 13 bases remaining between them. The CDR3 DNA reads TGCGCCAGCAGCATTACAGGGAGTGTGAACACTGAAGCTTTCTTT. As protein: CASSITGSVNTEAFF. Variable domain in full (rest from reference TRBV5-1 and TRBJ1-1): KAGVTQTPRYLIKTRGQQVTLSCSPISGHRSVSWYQQTPGQGLQFLFEYFSETQRNKGNFPGRFSGRQFSNSRSEMNVSTLELGDSALYLCASSITGSVNTEAFFGQGTRLTVV.

The chain recombines TRBV14 with TRBJ2-5; no firm D call. The CDR3 is made up of 16 amino acids. V was trimmed by 1 base and J by 11 bases, leaving 23 bases between them. Germline V gene data show CDR1 as SGHDN and CDR2 as FVKESK. The CDR3 DNA is TGTGCCAGCAGCCAAGTTGGAAGTCTCCAATACAATGAGCAGTACTTC. It codes for CASSQVGSLQYNEQYF.

As concerns this clonotype: Its ends do not fully match the called genes, so a read error is possible. V gene TRBV6-1 combines with J gene TRBJ2-3, with D perhaps TRBD2 (5 bases). Germline CDR1 and CDR2: MNHNS and SASEGT. The CDR3 is 14 residues long. Written as DNA, the CDR3 is TGTGCCAGCAGCGAAGCGGCTAGTCTGGATACGCAGTATTTT. The encoded protein is CASSEAASLDTQYF.

This chain connects TRBV20-1 to TRBJ2-7; 8 nucleotides align to TRBD1. CDR1 DFQATT and CDR2 SNEGSKA come from the germline V gene (reference sequence). The CDR3 is made up of 16 amino acids. Trimming took 0 bases from V and 4 from J; bases not matched to a gene: 11. This CDR3 is CSARDRPTGARYEQYF. The CDR3 DNA reads as TGCAGTGCTAGAGATCGGCCGACAGGGGCAAGATACGAGCAGTACTTC.

CDR3 loop: CASSPLEVNSYEQYF. CDR3 sequence (DNA): TGTGCCAGCAGCCCCCTCGAGGTTAACTCCTACGAGCAGTACTTC. This chain joins TRBV3-1 and TRBJ2-7, with D uncertain. V was shortened by 4 bases and J by 0 bases, with 13 bases between the two germline ends. Germline V CDR1 and CDR2: LGHDT, YNNKEL (reference sequence). This CDR3 has 15 residues.

The chain couples TRBV7-2 to TRBJ1-6, with D unclear. Trimming took 3 bases from V and 10 from J, leaving 7 bases between them. This CDR3 comprises 12 residues. Germline V gene sequence: CDR1 SGHTA, CDR2 FQGNSA. CDR3 sequence (DNA): TGTGCCAGCAGCTTGTCCCCATCACCCCTCCACTTT. It yields the protein CASSLSPSPLHF.

The chain recombines TRBV20-1 with TRBJ2-5; D perhaps matches TRBD2 (7 bases). CDR3 size: 14 residues. Germline CDR1 and CDR2: DFQATT and SNEGSKA (reference sequence). V shed 3 bases and J shed 2 bases, with 13 bases lying between them. The CDR3 coding sequence is TGCAGTGCTAGTGAGGGGGGGCTTCAAGAGACCCAGTACTTC. Protein: CSASEGGLQETQYF.

The V gene is TRBV28, the J gene TRBJ2-5; TRBD2 matches at 8 bases. Germline CDR1 reads MDHEN; CDR2 reads SYDVKM. The CDR3 runs 16 residues. V lost 4 bases, J lost 5 bases, and 12 bases stayed unmatched. This chain's CDR3 is CASSSEAAGGRETQYF. The CDR3 nucleotides are TGTGCCAGCAGTTCCGAGGCCGCGGGGGGTCGGGAGACCCAGTACTTC.

This clonotype was seen a few times. The chain carries TRBV20-1 and TRBJ1-6; TRBD1 agrees at 7 bases. J gave up 2 bases and V 6 bases, and 4 bases lay outside the gene matches. Germline V lookup: CDR1 DFQATT, CDR2 SNEGSKA (reference sequence). There are 14 residues in the CDR3. The CDR3 reads CSAHDRAYNSPLHF. CDR3 nucleotide sequence: TGCAGTGCCCACGACAGGGCCTATAATTCACCCCTCCACTTT.

The V and J genes are TRBV20-1 and TRBJ2-3; 7 bases align to TRBD2. The CDR3 runs 15 residues. The germline V gene has CDR1 DFQATT and CDR2 SNEGSKA (reference sequence). With 5 bases clipped from V and 7 bases from J, the junction kept 15 bases outside the gene matches. CDR3 loop: CSASPPSGGLNTQYF. Written as DNA, the CDR3 is TGCAGTGCTTCCCCGCCTAGCGGAGGGCTTAATACGCAGTATTTT.

The chain has TRBV20-1 and TRBJ1-2; TRBD1 matches 7 bases. The CDR3 consists of 16 residues. Germline CDR1 is DFQATT and CDR2 is SNEGSKA (reference sequence). The junction had 14 bases not matched to a gene; V was cut back by 0 bases and J by 7 bases. CDR3: CSARDPVGWTGGGYTF. CDR3 nucleotide sequence: TGCAGTGCTAGAGATCCAGTCGGGTGGACAGGTGGTGGCTACACCTTC.

V and J are TRBV15 and TRBJ2-7, with TRBD2 matching over 10 bases. Germline lookup yields CDR1 LNHNV and CDR2 YYDKDF (reference sequence). J was trimmed by 2 bases and V by 8 bases; bases with no gene match: 6. The CDR3 spans 14 residues. The CDR3 is CATSTSGRAYEQYF. CDR3 nucleotide sequence: TGTGCCACCTCGACTAGCGGGCGAGCCTACGAGCAGTACTTC.

The chain couples TRBV13 to TRBJ2-7; 8 bases line up with TRBD1. CDR3 length: 17 residues. The germline CDR1 and CDR2 sequences are PRHDT and FYEKMQ (reference sequence). V gave up 4 bases and J gave up 5 bases; unmatched junction bases: 16. The CDR3 coding sequence is TGTGCCAGCAGCTCTGATAACCGACAGGGGCGTTTAGACGAGCAGTACTTC. Translation: CASSSDNRQGRLDEQYF.

The gene calls are TRBV6-2 or TRBV6-3 and TRBJ1-2; possibly TRBD1 for D (5 bases). This CDR3 comprises 12 residues. Germline CDR1 MNHEY, CDR2 SVGEGT. V gave up 5 bases and J gave up 6 bases, with 10 bases separating them. CDR3 in amino acids: CASSRGLNGYTF. The CDR3 region has the DNA TGTGCCAGCAGTAGGGGACTTAATGGCTACACCTTC.

The chain uses TRBV9 and TRBJ2-4, with no clear D. The J call could be wrong; TRBJ2-7 is a better fit for the DNA end. Germline V gives CDR1 SGDLS, CDR2 YYNGEE. This CDR3 spans 14 amino acids. The CDR3 region has the DNA TGTGCCAGCAGCGTAGCGTCGGCCGCCTACGAGCAGTACTTC. It codes for CASSVASAAYEQYF.

The genes are TRBV6-1 and TRBJ1-2; TRBD1 might be the D (5 bases). The CDR3 extends over 16 amino acids. Germline CDR1 is MNHNS and CDR2 is SASEGT. V was clipped by 2 bases and J by 0 bases, with 13 bases between them. The CDR3 DNA reads TGTGCCAGCAGTGAACTTATGACAGCCGCTAACTATGGCTACACCTTC. Its translation: CASSELMTAANYGYTF.

This clonotype was observed once. The J gene is TRBJ2-7, the V gene TRBV2; D is perhaps TRBD1 (5 bases). This CDR3 comprises 13 residues. CDR1 and CDR2 (germline): SNHLY, FYNNEI. V gave up 7 bases and J gave up 2 bases, with 12 bases separating them. The CDR3 region has the DNA TGTGCCAGCATTGGACACCCCACCTACGAGCAGTACTTC. It is translated as CASIGHPTYEQYF.

The CDR3 spells CSVDLRSSYNEQFF. The CDR3 DNA reads TGCAGCGTTGACTTAAGGAGCTCCTACAATGAGCAGTTCTTC. V usage is TRBV29-1 and J usage is TRBJ2-1; no definite D call. The CDR3 contains 14 residues. Germline V lookup: CDR1 SQVTM, CDR2 ANQGSEA. The V end was cut by 3 bases, the J end by 0 bases, with 9 bases between.

This clonotype was counted a few times. This chain connects TRBV7-2 to TRBJ2-5, with D possibly being TRBD2 (5 bases). With 8 bases removed from V and 1 base from J, the gap between germline ends came to 5 bases. This CDR3 spans 11 amino acids. Germline V gives CDR1 SGHTA, CDR2 FQGNSA. The CDR3 reads CASLAQETQYF. CDR3 coding DNA: TGTGCCAGCCTAGCCCAAGAGACCCAGTACTTC.

This clonotype was observed a handful of times. The rearrangement uses TRBV6-2 or TRBV6-3 and TRBJ2-5; D gene ambiguous. CDR3 length: 13 residues. From germline, CDR1 is MNHEY and CDR2 SVGEGT. V lost 6 bases, J lost 6 bases, and 14 bases lay in between. Here the CDR3 DNA reads TGTGCCAGCAGCCTTACGGACGGACAGACCCAGTACTTC. Protein product: CASSLTDGQTQYF.

V and J are TRBV5-1 and TRBJ2-5, with TRBD1 identical over 9 bases. The J call may be in error: the DNA end matches TRBJ2-4 better. Germline CDR1 SGHRS, CDR2 YFSETQ. The CDR3 runs to 13 residues. The CDR3 loop reads CASSVGQGNIQYF. In DNA, the CDR3 is TGCGCCAGCAGCGTGGGACAGGGAAACATTCAGTACTTC.

This chain joins TRBV6-6 and TRBJ2-7, with TRBD1 matching 7 bases. The CDR3 covers 17 residues. Losses at the gene ends were 2 bases for V and 0 bases for J; bases not matched to a gene: 10. CDR1 is MNHNY, CDR2 SVGAGI, per germline (reference sequence). CDR3 loop: CASSYGLPGQSSYEQYF. DNA for the CDR3: TGTGCCAGCAGTTACGGACTTCCGGGACAGAGCTCCTACGAGCAGTACTTC.

This chain joins TRBV27 and TRBJ1-2; 11 bases are a match to TRBD1. The CDR3 is made up of 15 amino acids. The trim removed 3 bases at V and 7 bases at J, leaving 7 bases unmatched. Germline CDR1 and CDR2: MNHEY and SMNVEV (reference sequence). CDR3 in DNA: TGTGCCAGCAGTTTGACCGGGACAGGGGGTGCTGGCTACACCTTC. Amino acid sequence: CASSLTGTGGAGYTF.

The rearrangement links TRBV6-5 to TRBJ2-5; a possible D gene is TRBD2 (6 bases). The germline gives CDR1 MNHEY, CDR2 SVGAGI. V lost 1 base, J lost 2 bases, and 11 bases lay in between. This CDR3 region has 15 residues. CDR3 DNA: TGTGCCAGCAGTTACTGGGGGGTTCGGCAAGAGACCCAGTACTTC. Protein product: CASSYWGVRQETQYF.

The J gene is TRBJ2-3, the V gene TRBV28; D is undetermined. The V end was cut by 7 bases, the J end by 6 bases, with 14 bases between. This CDR3 spans 13 amino acids. In germline, CDR1 is MDHEN, CDR2 SYDVKM. In nucleotides, the CDR3 is TGTGCCAGCATAGGGTTTCCGGTGGATACGCAGTATTTT. The encoded protein is CASIGFPVDTQYF. The full variable domain, its missing parts supplied by reference TRBV28 and TRBJ2-3, is DVKVTQSSRYLVKRTGEKVFLECVQDMDHENMFWYRQDPGLGLRLIYFSYDVKMKEKGDIPEGYSVSREKKERFSLILESASTNQTSMYLCASIGFPVDTQYFGPGTRLTVL.

The V and J genes are TRBV6-2 or TRBV6-3 and TRBJ2-7; TRBD2 aligns across 8 bases. Germline lookup yields CDR1 MNHEY and CDR2 SVGEGT. V shed 7 bases, J shed 3 bases, and the junction held 8 bases outside the gene matches. The CDR3 is 14 amino acids. The CDR3 spells CASTGSGAYYEQYF. The CDR3 nucleotides are TGTGCCAGCACAGGTAGCGGGGCCTACTACGAGCAGTACTTC.

The chain is built from TRBV12-3 or TRBV12-4 and TRBJ2-3, with 9 nucleotides matching TRBD2. The CDR3 is made up of 16 amino acids. J gave up 5 bases and V 6 bases, and 12 bases lay outside the gene matches. The CDR3 here is CASSIETGTSQDTQYF. CDR3 sequence (DNA): TGTGCCAGCAGCATTGAGACCGGGACTAGCCAAGATACGCAGTATTTT.

The table lists this clonotype with a few counts. The chain combines TRBV29-1 with TRBJ2-7; D remains unclear. V lost 5 bases and J 2 bases, leaving 10 bases between the germline ends. The CDR3 spans 12 residues. Germline V gene sequence: CDR1 SQVTM, CDR2 ANQGSEA. CDR3 nucleotides: TGCAGCGTTTATGGGGAAACCTACGAGCAGTACTTC. Amino acids: CSVYGETYEQYF.